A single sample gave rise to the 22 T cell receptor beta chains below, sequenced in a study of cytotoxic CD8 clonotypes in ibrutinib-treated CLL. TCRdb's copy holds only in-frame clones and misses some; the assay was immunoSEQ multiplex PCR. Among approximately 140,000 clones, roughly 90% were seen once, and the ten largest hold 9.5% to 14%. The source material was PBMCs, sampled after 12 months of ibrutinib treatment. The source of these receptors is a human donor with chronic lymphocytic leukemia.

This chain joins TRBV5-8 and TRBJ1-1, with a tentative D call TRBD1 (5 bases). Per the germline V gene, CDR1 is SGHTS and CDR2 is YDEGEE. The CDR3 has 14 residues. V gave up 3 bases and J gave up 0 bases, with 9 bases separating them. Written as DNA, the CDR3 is TGTGCCAGCAGCTCAGGGTTCATGAACACTGAAGCTTTCTTT. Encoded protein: CASSSGFMNTEAFF.

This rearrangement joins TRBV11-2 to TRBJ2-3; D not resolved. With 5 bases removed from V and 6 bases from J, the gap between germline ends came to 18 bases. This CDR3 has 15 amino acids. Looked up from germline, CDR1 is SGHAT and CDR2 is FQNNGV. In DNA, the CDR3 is TGTGCCAGCAGCGTATCTCCAAGGGCATCTGATACGCAGTATTTT. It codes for CASSVSPRASDTQYF.

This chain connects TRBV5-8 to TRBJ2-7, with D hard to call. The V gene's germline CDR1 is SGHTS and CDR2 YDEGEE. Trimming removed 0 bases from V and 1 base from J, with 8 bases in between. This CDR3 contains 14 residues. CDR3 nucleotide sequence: TGTGCCAGCAGCTTGGACAGCGAATCCTACGAGCAGTACTTC. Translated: CASSLDSESYEQYF.

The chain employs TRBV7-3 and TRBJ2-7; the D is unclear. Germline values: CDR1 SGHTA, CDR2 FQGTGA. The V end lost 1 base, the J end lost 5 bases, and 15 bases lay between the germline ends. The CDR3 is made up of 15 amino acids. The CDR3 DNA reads TGTGCCAGCAGCTTAAGTGCTAGGTCAGGAAACGAGCAGTACTTC. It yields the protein CASSLSARSGNEQYF.

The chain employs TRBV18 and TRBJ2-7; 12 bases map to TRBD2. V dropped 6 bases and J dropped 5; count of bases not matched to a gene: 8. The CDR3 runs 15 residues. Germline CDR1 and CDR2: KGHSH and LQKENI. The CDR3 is CASSRGLAGTNEQYF. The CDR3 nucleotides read TGTGCCAGCTCGCGCGGACTAGCGGGAACGAACGAGCAGTACTTC. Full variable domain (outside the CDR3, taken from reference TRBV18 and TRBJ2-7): NAGVMQNPRHLVRRRGQEARLRCSPMKGHSHVYWYRQLPEEGLKFMVYLQKENIIDESGMPKERFSAEFPKEGPSILRIQQVVRGDSAAYFCASSRGLAGTNEQYFGPGTRLTVT.

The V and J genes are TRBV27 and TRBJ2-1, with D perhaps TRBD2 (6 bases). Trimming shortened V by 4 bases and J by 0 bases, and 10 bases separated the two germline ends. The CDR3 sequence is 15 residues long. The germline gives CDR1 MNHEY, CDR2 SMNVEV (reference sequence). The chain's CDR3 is CASSSGLSSYNEQFF. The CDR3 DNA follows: TGTGCCAGCAGTTCGGGACTCTCCTCCTACAATGAGCAGTTCTTC.

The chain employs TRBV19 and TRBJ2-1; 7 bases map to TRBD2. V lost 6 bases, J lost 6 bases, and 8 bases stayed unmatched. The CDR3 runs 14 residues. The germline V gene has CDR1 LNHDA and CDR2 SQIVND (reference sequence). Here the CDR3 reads CASSDTGTTNEQFF. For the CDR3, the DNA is TGTGCCAGTAGCGACACCGGGACTACCAATGAGCAGTTCTTC.

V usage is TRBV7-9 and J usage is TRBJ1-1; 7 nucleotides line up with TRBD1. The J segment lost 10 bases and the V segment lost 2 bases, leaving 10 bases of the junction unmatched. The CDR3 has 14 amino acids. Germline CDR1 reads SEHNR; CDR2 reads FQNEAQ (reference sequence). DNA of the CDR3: TGTGCCAGCAGCTTAACAAGTAGACAGGGAGGAGCTTTCTTT. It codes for CASSLTSRQGGAFF.

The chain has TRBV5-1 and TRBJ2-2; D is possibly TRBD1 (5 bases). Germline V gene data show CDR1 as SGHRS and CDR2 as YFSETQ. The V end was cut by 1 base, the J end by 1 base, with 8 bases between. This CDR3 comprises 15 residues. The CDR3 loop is CASSLMQGNTGELFF. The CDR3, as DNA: TGCGCCAGCAGCTTGATGCAGGGGAACACCGGGGAGCTGTTTTTT.

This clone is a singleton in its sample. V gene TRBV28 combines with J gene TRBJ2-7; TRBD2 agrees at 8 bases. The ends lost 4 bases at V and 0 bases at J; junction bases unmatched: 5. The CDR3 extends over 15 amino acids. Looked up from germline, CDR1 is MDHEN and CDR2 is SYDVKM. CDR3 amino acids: CASSSPSGFSYEQYF. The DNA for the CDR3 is TGTGCCAGCAGTTCGCCTAGCGGGTTCTCCTACGAGCAGTACTTC.

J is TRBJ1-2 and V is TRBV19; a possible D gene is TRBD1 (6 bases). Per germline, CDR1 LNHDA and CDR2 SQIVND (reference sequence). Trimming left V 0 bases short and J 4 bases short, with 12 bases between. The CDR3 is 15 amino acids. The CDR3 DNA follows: TGTGCCAGTAGTATAGATTTAAGGGGGAGCTATGGCTACACCTTC. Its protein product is CASSIDLRGSYGYTF.

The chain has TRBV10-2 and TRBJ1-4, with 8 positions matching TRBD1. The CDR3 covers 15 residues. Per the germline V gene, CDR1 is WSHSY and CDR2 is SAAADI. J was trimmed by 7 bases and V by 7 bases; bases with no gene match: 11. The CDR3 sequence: CASKPWTGRIEKLFF. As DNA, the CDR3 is TGCGCCAGCAAACCCTGGACAGGGAGAATTGAAAAACTGTTTTTT.

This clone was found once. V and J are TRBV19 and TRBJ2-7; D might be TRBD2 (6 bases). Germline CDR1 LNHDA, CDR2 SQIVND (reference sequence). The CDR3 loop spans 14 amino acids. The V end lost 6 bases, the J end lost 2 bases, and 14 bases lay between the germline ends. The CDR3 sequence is CASSPSAGPYEQYF. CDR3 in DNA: TGTGCCAGTAGCCCCTCGGCGGGACCCTACGAGCAGTACTTC.

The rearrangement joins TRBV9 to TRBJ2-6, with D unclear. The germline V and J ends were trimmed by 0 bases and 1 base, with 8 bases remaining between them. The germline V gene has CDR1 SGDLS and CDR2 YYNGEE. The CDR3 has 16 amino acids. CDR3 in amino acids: CASSVELFSGANVLTF. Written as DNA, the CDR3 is TGTGCCAGCAGCGTAGAGTTATTTTCTGGGGCCAACGTCCTGACTTTC.

This chain's CDR3 is CASRVGGNTEAFF. CDR3 nucleotide sequence: TGTGCCAGTAGAGTGGGCGGGAACACTGAAGCTTTCTTT. V is TRBV19 and J is TRBJ1-1; D is undetermined. Deletions cut 6 bases from V and 1 base from J, with 9 bases between. The CDR3 is 13 amino acids. Looked up from germline, CDR1 is LNHDA and CDR2 is SQIVND (reference sequence). The whole variable domain, remainder taken from reference TRBV19 and TRBJ1-1, is DGGITQSPKYLFRKEGQNVTLSCEQNLNHDAMYWYRQDPGQGLRLIYYSQIVNDFQKGDIAEGYSVSREKKESFPLTVTSAQKNPTAFYLCASRVGGNTEAFFGQGTRLTVV.

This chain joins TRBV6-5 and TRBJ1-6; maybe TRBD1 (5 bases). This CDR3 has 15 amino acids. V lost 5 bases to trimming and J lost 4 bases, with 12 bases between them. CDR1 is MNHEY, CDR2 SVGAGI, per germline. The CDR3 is CASSPGTDYNSPLHF. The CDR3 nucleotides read TGTGCCAGCAGTCCCGGGACGGATTATAATTCACCCCTCCACTTT.

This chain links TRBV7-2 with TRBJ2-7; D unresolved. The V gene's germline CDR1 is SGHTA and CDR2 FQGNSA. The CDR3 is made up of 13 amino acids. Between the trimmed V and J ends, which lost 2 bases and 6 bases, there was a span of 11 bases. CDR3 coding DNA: TGTGCCAGCAGCTTAAATTCTGAAATCGAGCAGTACTTC. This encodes CASSLNSEIEQYF.

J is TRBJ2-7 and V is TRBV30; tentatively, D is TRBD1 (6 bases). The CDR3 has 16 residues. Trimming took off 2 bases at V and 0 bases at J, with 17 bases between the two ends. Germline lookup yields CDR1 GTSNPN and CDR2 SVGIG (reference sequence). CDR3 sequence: CAWSSFFGTYSYEQYF. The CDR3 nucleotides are TGTGCCTGGAGTAGTTTTTTCGGGACATACTCCTACGAGCAGTACTTC.

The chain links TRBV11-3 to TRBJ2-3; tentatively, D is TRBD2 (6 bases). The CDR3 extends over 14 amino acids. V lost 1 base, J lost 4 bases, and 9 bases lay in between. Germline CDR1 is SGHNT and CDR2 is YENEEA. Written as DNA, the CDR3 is TGTGCCAGCAGCTTAGGTACTAGCTCAGATACGCAGTATTTT. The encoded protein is CASSLGTSSDTQYF.

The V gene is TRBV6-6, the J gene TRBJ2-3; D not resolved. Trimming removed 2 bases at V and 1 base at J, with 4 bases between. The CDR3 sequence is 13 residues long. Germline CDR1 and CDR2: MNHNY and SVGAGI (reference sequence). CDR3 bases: TGTGCCAGCAGTTACAGGGGCACAGATACGCAGTATTTT. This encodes CASSYRGTDTQYF.

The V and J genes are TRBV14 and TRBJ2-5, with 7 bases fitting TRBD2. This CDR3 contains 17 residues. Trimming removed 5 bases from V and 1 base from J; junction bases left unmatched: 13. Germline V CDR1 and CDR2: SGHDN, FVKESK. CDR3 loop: CASSTMPGLRSQETQYF. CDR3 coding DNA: TGTGCCAGCAGCACCATGCCGGGACTAAGGAGCCAAGAGACCCAGTACTTC.

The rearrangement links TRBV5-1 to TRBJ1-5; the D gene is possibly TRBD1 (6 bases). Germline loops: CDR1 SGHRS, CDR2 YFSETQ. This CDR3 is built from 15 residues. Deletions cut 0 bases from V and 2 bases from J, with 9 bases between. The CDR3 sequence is CASSLGGAGNQPQHF. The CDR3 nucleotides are TGCGCCAGCAGCTTGGGGGGGGCTGGCAATCAGCCCCAGCATTTT.